Included here is one T cell receptor beta chain sequence, with context. Libraries were prepared by immunoSEQ multiplex PCR; TCRdb keeps only in-frame clonotypes and omits some of them. The sample includes 80,000 to 95,000 clones, about 84% of them seen just once. These data are taken from a study of blood T cell repertoires in COVID-19. For the study at large: COVID-19 samples from acute and convalescent phases originated in the United States, Italy and Spain. T cells, B-cell-depleted T cells, or PBMCs provided the cDNA or gDNA that served as material.

The CDR3 extends over 16 amino acids. Unmatched junction bases numbered 10, after V lost 3 bases and J lost 2 bases. Germline values: CDR1 GTSNPN, CDR2 SVGIG (reference sequence). V and J are TRBV30 and TRBJ2-7; 10 bases fit TRBD2. The sequencing input was peripheral blood. The receptor was isolated from a woman between 70 and 85 years old with acute or convalescent COVID-19. CDR3 in amino acids: CAWSRRGTSEPYEQYV. Written as DNA, the CDR3 is TGTGCCTGGAGCAGAAGAGGGACTAGCGAACCCTACGAGCAGTACGTC.